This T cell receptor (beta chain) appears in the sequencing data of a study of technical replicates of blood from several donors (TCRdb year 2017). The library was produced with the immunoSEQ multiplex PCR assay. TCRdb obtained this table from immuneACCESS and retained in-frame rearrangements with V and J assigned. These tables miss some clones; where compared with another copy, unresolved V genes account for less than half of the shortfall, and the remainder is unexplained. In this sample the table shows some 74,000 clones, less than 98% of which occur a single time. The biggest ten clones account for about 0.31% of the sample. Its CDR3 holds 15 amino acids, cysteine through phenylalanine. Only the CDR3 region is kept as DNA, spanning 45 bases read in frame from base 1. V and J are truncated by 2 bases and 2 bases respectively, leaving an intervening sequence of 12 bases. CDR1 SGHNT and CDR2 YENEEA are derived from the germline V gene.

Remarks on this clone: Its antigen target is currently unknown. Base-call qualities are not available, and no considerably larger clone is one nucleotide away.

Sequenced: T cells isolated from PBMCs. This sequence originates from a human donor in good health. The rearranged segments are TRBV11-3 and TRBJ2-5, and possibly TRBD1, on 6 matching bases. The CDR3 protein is CASSLRVGGQETQYF. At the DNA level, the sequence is TGTGCCAGCAGCTTAAGGGTAGGGGGACAAGAGACCCAGTACTTC. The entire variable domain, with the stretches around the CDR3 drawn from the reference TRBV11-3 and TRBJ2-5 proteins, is EAGVVQSPRYKIIEKKQPVAFWCNPISGHNTLYWYLQNLGQGPELLIRYENEEAVDDSQLPKDRFSAERLKGVDSTLKIQPAELGDSAVYLCASSLRVGGQETQYFGPGTRLLVL.